Sequencing of this TCR beta chain was carried out in a study of blood T cells in healthy people across ages. Study findings and constraints: CMV status of donors was unknown, possibly confounding expanded clonotype changes.

This clonotype was counted a single time. Its specificity is not known. For the second PCR, which ran for 7 to 11 cycles, a sample-barcoded 5' primer and a J-beta primer mix were used. Each cDNA molecule received a tag from a template-switch adaptor that had 12 random nucleotides. One entry per CDR3 protein results from TCRdb running MiXCR on the 5' RACE reads. The table includes some 860,000 distinct CDR3 sequences, about 56% detected once. V lost 10 bases and J 0 bases, leaving 18 bases between the germline ends. The CDR3 contains 15 residues. Germline V gene sequence: CDR1 MNHEY, CDR2 SVGAGI. The individuals who served as donors were healthy Caucasians living in Russia, aged about 6 to 90. Each donor had about 9.6 milliliters of peripheral blood drawn.

This receptor was obtained from a man aged 35 to 55 in good health. What was sequenced was blood. This chain links TRBV6-5 with TRBJ2-5; either TRBD1 or TRBD2 may fit D (5 bases each). CDR3 sequence: CATSSRGWYQETQYF. In nucleotides, the CDR3 is TGTGCCACCTCCTCACGGGGCTGGTACCAAGAGACCCAGTACTTC.